The present entry profiles one T cell receptor beta chain with its context. As yet, its antigen is unknown. The data were taken from a study of shared clonotypes between healthy human individuals. The wider study: In total, the donors were two women and three men aged 18 to 49. Study-wide points: Only blood was sampled, and tissue TCR repertoires likely differ from blood ones.

The CDR3 spans 15 residues. Trimming cost V 4 bases and J 2 bases; bases outside gene matches: 6. Germline assignment: CDR1 SNHLY and CDR2 FYNNEI. The assay was run at deep level. TCRdb keeps only in-frame clones here, not all; method: immunoSEQ multiplex PCR. Of 1 million to 1.2 million clones listed, 60% to 85% are singletons. Source material: memory CD4+ T cells from PBMCs. Subset given: CD45RA-negative fraction. This sequence originates from a young man in good health. Some clones in this sample may be carry-over from other donors' samples. V and J are TRBV2 and TRBJ2-3, with 7 bases aligning to TRBD2. The CDR3 loop is CASSVGAGVTDTQYF. The CDR3 nucleotides read TGTGCCAGCAGTGTAGGTGCGGGAGTCACAGATACGCAGTATTTT.